This T cell receptor (beta chain) was observed in a study of cytomegalovirus exposure and HLA in healthy donors. CDR1 and CDR2 (germline): MDHEN, SYDVKM. This CDR3 is built from 15 residues. Trimming cost V 3 bases and J 3 bases, with 12 bases left between them. The PCR employed 60 Vbeta primers together with 13 Jbeta primers. Using immunoSEQ multiplex PCR, the repertoire was profiled, and TCRdb retains in-frame clones only, with some absent. Of around 180,000 clones in the sample, approximately 88% were seen once. Material for sequencing was PBMCs. The J gene is TRBJ1-5, the V gene TRBV28, with D tentatively TRBD1 (5 bases). This sequence was found in a boy between 5 and 17 years old in good health and CMV-seronegative. The CDR3 loop reads CASSLQGNSNQPQHF. The CDR3 DNA reads TGTGCCAGCAGTTTGCAGGGCAACTCCAATCAGCCCCAGCATTTT.